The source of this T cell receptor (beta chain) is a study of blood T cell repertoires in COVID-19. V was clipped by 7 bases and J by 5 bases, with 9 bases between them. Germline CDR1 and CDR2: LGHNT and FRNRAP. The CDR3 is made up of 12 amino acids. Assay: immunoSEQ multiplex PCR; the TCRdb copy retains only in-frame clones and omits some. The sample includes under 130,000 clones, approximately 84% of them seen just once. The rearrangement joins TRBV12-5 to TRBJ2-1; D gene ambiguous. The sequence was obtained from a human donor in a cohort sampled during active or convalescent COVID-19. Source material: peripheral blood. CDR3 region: CASAAFDNEQFF. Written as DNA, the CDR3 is TGTGCTAGTGCCGCGTTTGACAATGAGCAGTTCTTC.